The rows below give T cell receptor beta chains drawn from one sample of a study of blood T cell repertoires in COVID-19. Measured with immunoSEQ multiplex PCR; TCRdb has only the in-frame clones, and not every one. The sample includes a few hundred thousand clones, over 65% of them seen just once. Specimen: peripheral blood. The receptors originated from a man aged 55-75 years who had recovered from COVID-19. Both conserved end residues are part of each CDR3. Each record gives: J gene, V gene, D gene, CDR3 protein. The D gene is left open where the match is weak.

TRBJ2-2 | TRBV5-4 | TRBD1 | CASRDRGLIGELFF
TRBJ2-7 | TRBV18 | TRBD1 | CASSPGQGTYEQYF
TRBJ2-5 | TRBV3-1/TRBV3-2 | - | CASSPSGWRGGTQYF
TRBJ2-1 | TRBV19 | - | CASRGLYNEQFF
TRBJ1-1 | TRBV6-5 | - | CATRGGMNTEAFF
TRBJ2-1 | TRBV5-1 | - | CASSAGLEGANEQFF
TRBJ1-2 | TRBV4-1 | - | CASSQVAANYGYTF
TRBJ2-7 | TRBV19 | TRBD1 | CASSRNSGTGGFRQYF
TRBJ2-2 | TRBV5-1 | TRBD1 | CASVLGGGTGELFF
TRBJ2-3 | TRBV19 | - | CASSIWEGGGDTQYF
TRBJ1-3 | TRBV2 | TRBD1 | CASSGTGLSGNTIYF
TRBJ2-1 | TRBV20-1 | TRBD2 | CSASIAGGLSSYNEQFF
TRBJ2-2 | TRBV9 | TRBD2 | CASSVTSANTGELFF
TRBJ2-7 | TRBV14 | - | CASSQVPTGQYF
TRBJ2-1 | TRBV19 | - | CASSTLTSLSSYNEQFF
TRBJ2-3 | TRBV3-1/TRBV3-2 | TRBD2 | CASSQTSGKGTQYF
TRBJ1-3 | TRBV18 | TRBD1 | CASSPGQGGNTIYF
TRBJ2-7 | TRBV28 | TRBD1 | CASSLSGTGSYEQYF
TRBJ2-5 | TRBV5-6 | TRBD2 | CASRVAGRHQGGETQYF
TRBJ2-7 | TRBV18 | TRBD2 | CASSPKPGGSGSEQYF
TRBJ1-1 | TRBV25-1 | - | CASSEGGAVMNTEAFF
TRBJ1-5 | TRBV6-5 | TRBD1 | CASSFDGTGNQPQHF
TRBJ1-1 | TRBV12-3/TRBV12-4 | - | CASRFAGNTEAFF
TRBJ1-2 | TRBV7-9 | - | CASSSGGPNYGYTF
TRBJ1-5 | TRBV2 | - | CASSPDGGQPQHF
TRBJ1-5 | TRBV2 | - | CASTENGLNQPQHF
TRBJ1-2 | TRBV4-1 | - | CASSPQVFGSGGYTF
TRBJ1-2 | TRBV5-4 | TRBD1 | CASSLQGRIYGYTF
TRBJ1-3 | TRBV3-1/TRBV3-2 | TRBD1 | CASSPQRQGLLLRNTIYF
TRBJ2-1 | TRBV5-1 | - | CASKSSGAGPYNEQFF
TRBJ2-2 | TRBV24-1 | TRBD1 | CATSRTGGSGELFF
TRBJ2-2 | TRBV29-1 | - | CSVAGSGELFF
TRBJ1-5 | TRBV28 | TRBD1 | CASSLWAQGASQPQHF
TRBJ1-3 | TRBV6-5 | - | CASTLDISSGNTIYF
TRBJ2-1 | TRBV19 | TRBD2 | CASTLGARSPMSSGRNNEQFF
TRBJ2-3 | TRBV18 | - | CASSTPRGGVITDTQYF
TRBJ2-7 | TRBV27 | - | CASSLKAVGYEQYF
TRBJ2-1 | TRBV12-3/TRBV12-4 | TRBD2 | CASSGRGGIEQFF
TRBJ2-1 | TRBV9 | TRBD2 | CASSVLAGGNNEQFF
TRBJ2-7 | TRBV11-2 | TRBD2 | CASSLELAGLEQYF
TRBJ1-4 | TRBV6-1 | TRBD1 | CASSEARTGVVGNEKLFF
TRBJ2-7 | TRBV7-2 | TRBD2 | CASSPRGGASYEQYF
TRBJ1-1 | TRBV2 | - | CASTVLTVNTEAFF
TRBJ1-1 | TRBV19 | - | CASSIASGRGMNTEAFF